Shown below are 26 T cell receptor beta chains from a single sample sequenced in a study of blood T cell repertoires in COVID-19. Clones were sequenced by immunoSEQ multiplex PCR, and TCRdb holds only the in-frame ones, with some missing. The table includes some 190,000 clones, under 80% detected once. The sequenced material came from peripheral blood. Receptor source: a woman between 50 and 59 years old with acute or convalescent COVID-19.

This clone was detected only once. The chain carries TRBV27 and TRBJ1-2; TRBD1 agrees at 10 bases. Germline V gene lookup returns CDR1 MNHEY and CDR2 SMNVEV (reference sequence). V lost 4 bases and J lost 4; bases outside the gene matches: 3. The CDR3 loop spans 14 amino acids. The CDR3 bases are TGTGCCAGCAGTTACCGGGACAGGGGCTATGGCTACACCTTC. Translated: CASSYRDRGYGYTF.

This rearrangement joins TRBV27 to TRBJ2-7, with 10 bases fitting TRBD2. Germline trimming cut 4 bases from V and 6 bases from J; bases unmatched to any gene: 3. Germline CDR1 and CDR2: MNHEY and SMNVEV (reference sequence). This CDR3 comprises 13 residues. The CDR3 nucleotides read TGTGCCAGCAGTTCTATAGCGGGAGGCGAGCAGTACTTC. As protein: CASSSIAGGEQYF.

The chain joins TRBV30 to TRBJ1-4; possible D gene TRBD1, 6 bases. The ends were cut back, 2 bases at V and 6 bases at J, with 19 bases in the middle. In germline, CDR1 is GTSNPN, CDR2 SVGIG (reference sequence). The CDR3 loop spans 16 amino acids. The CDR3 nucleotides read TGTGCCTGGAGTAGTAAGTTATCAGGGGCGGATGAAAAACTGTTTTTT. This codes for CAWSSKLSGADEKLFF.

Here the CDR3 reads CASSLAGGAVYGYTF. CDR3 in DNA: TGCGCCAGCAGCTTGGCCGGGGGTGCCGTTTATGGCTACACCTTC. The chain combines TRBV5-1 with TRBJ1-2, with D tentatively TRBD1 (5 bases). The CDR3 runs 15 residues. Deletions cut 0 bases from V and 5 bases from J, with 14 bases between. Germline lookup yields CDR1 SGHRS and CDR2 YFSETQ.

This CDR3 is CASNRGGRIPSGANVLTF. DNA of the CDR3: TGTGCCAGCAACCGAGGGGGACGGATACCCTCTGGGGCCAACGTCCTGACTTTC. The V and J genes are TRBV28 and TRBJ2-6; D is possibly TRBD1 (6 bases). Trimming cost V 7 bases and J 0 bases, with 19 bases left between them. The CDR3 is 18 residues long. The germline gives CDR1 MDHEN, CDR2 SYDVKM.

The chain is built from TRBV9 and TRBJ1-3, with 9 bases that match TRBD1. Germline CDR1 and CDR2: SGDLS and YYNGEE. CDR3 size: 17 residues. Trimming at V came to 3 bases and at J to 1 base, leaving 8 bases not matched to a gene. DNA for the CDR3: TGTGCCAGCAGCGCCCCGGGACAGGGTTCTTCTGGAAACACCATATATTTT. Encoded protein: CASSAPGQGSSGNTIYF.

The J gene is TRBJ1-6, the V gene TRBV7-2; D remains unclear. The germline V gene has CDR1 SGHTA and CDR2 FQGNSA. V was pared by 0 bases and J by 8 bases, with 8 bases between. The CDR3 sequence is 14 residues long. The CDR3 reads CASSLAGKHSPLHF. The CDR3 DNA follows: TGTGCCAGCAGCTTAGCGGGCAAACATTCACCCCTCCACTTT.

The chain is built from TRBV6-5 and TRBJ1-4; 10 bases line up with TRBD1. The germline CDR1 and CDR2 sequences are MNHEY and SVGAGI. This CDR3 spans 14 amino acids. The ends lost 5 bases at V and 7 bases at J; junction bases unmatched: 4. Here the CDR3 DNA reads TGTGCCAGCAGTCGCGGGACAGGGGTTGAAAAACTGTTTTTT. Its protein is CASSRGTGVEKLFF.

The genes are TRBV18 and TRBJ2-1; 9 bases match TRBD1. J lost 8 bases, V lost 6 bases, and 11 bases had no gene match. There are 15 residues in the CDR3. CDR1 KGHSH and CDR2 LQKENI come from the germline V gene. The CDR3 here is CASSRRDREVDEQFF. CDR3 bases: TGTGCCAGCTCGAGAAGGGACAGGGAGGTCGATGAGCAGTTCTTC.

The CDR3 nucleotides read TGCGCCAGCAGCCGAGGAGGGGTAAACACCGGGGAGCTGTTTTTT. It codes for CASSRGGVNTGELFF. The chain couples TRBV4-3 to TRBJ2-2; maybe TRBD2 (6 bases). Germline V CDR1 and CDR2: LGHNA, YSLEER. The germline V and J ends were trimmed by 4 bases and 2 bases, with 11 bases remaining between them. The CDR3 runs 15 residues.

Notes on this clone: Germline is not matched at one junction end, which may reflect a read error. This chain links TRBV2 with TRBJ2-7, with 9 bases lining up with TRBD1. This CDR3 contains 12 residues. The V gene's germline CDR1 is SNHLY and CDR2 FYNNEI. The CDR3 loop reads CASSALDRGLNF. In nucleotides, the CDR3 is TGTGCCAGCAGTGCACTGGACAGGGGTTTGAACTTC.

The chain joins TRBV6-5 to TRBJ1-5, with D perhaps TRBD1 (6 bases). Germline values: CDR1 MNHEY, CDR2 SVGAGI. The CDR3 contains 14 residues. V was shortened by 3 bases and J by 6 bases, with 12 bases between the two germline ends. Here the CDR3 DNA reads TGTGCCAGCAGTTATGGGGGGGCAGGTCAGCCCCAGCATTTT. Protein product: CASSYGGAGQPQHF.

This clone has just a few counts. The rearrangement links TRBV5-1 to TRBJ1-1; no reliable D call. V was pared by 1 base and J by 0 bases, with 10 bases between. Germline V gene data show CDR1 as SGHRS and CDR2 as YFSETQ. The CDR3 contains 15 residues. The CDR3, as DNA: TGCGCCAGCAGCTTGTCATTGCAGGTGAACACTGAAGCTTTCTTT. It specifies CASSLSLQVNTEAFF.

The chain is built from TRBV28 and TRBJ2-7, with 7 bases fitting TRBD1. Germline trimming cut 7 bases from V and 5 bases from J; bases unmatched to any gene: 5. Germline V gene data show CDR1 as MDHEN and CDR2 as SYDVKM. The CDR3 is 12 amino acids. The CDR3 sequence is CASIRQGHEQYF. In DNA form, the CDR3 reads TGTGCCAGCATCAGACAGGGCCACGAGCAGTACTTC.

This clone was counted between two and nine times. Here the CDR3 reads CASSGGGTGMYGYTF. The DNA of the CDR3 is TGTGCCAGCAGCGGAGGGGGGACAGGGATGTATGGCTACACCTTC. V and J are TRBV5-4 and TRBJ1-2, with 9 bases identical to TRBD1. The V gene end was trimmed by 4 bases and the J gene end by 5 bases; junction bases not matched to a gene: 9. The CDR3 has 15 amino acids. Germline V gene data show CDR1 as SGHNT and CDR2 as YYREEE (reference sequence).

V usage is TRBV12-3 or TRBV12-4 and J usage is TRBJ1-1, with D unresolved. CDR3 length: 13 residues. V gave up 10 bases and J gave up 2 bases, with 14 bases separating them. The CDR3 loop is CAILTRSNTEAFF. CDR3 coding DNA: TGTGCCATCTTGACGCGGAGTAACACTGAAGCTTTCTTT.

The chain links TRBV29-1 to TRBJ1-1; 10 positions agree with TRBD1. The CDR3 is 13 residues long. The V gene's germline CDR1 is SQVTM and CDR2 ANQGSEA. V was clipped by 6 bases and J by 5 bases; unmatched bases: 6. This CDR3 reads CSVVPGQGTEAFF. In DNA form, the CDR3 reads TGCAGCGTCGTTCCGGGACAGGGGACTGAAGCTTTCTTT.

This chain connects TRBV27 to TRBJ2-7; the match to TRBD2 covers 9 bases. This CDR3 has 13 amino acids. V gave up 2 bases and J gave up 7 bases; unmatched junction bases: 3. Germline CDR1 is MNHEY and CDR2 is SMNVEV (reference sequence). The CDR3 DNA reads as TGTGCCAGCAGTTTAGGTAGCGGGAGTGAGCAGTACTTC. Translated, it gives CASSLGSGSEQYF.

This clone has more than one count but fewer than ten. The chain uses TRBV5-8 and TRBJ1-5, with a tentative D call TRBD1 (6 bases). The CDR3 consists of 17 residues. The germline gives CDR1 SGHTS, CDR2 YDEGEE. With 0 bases removed from V and 1 base from J, the gap between germline ends came to 14 bases. CDR3 sequence: CASSLVRGGTSNQPQHF. In nucleotides, the CDR3 is TGTGCCAGCAGCTTGGTAAGGGGGGGGACGAGCAATCAGCCCCAGCATTTT.

V usage is TRBV6-5 and J usage is TRBJ2-1, with TRBD1 identical over 10 bases. CDR3 length: 15 residues. V lost 6 bases, J lost 0 bases, and 2 bases stayed unmatched. CDR1 MNHEY and CDR2 SVGAGI come from the germline V gene. The chain's CDR3 is CASRRDRGSYNEQFF. The CDR3 DNA sequence: TGTGCCAGCAGAAGGGACAGGGGCTCCTACAATGAGCAGTTCTTC.

This rearrangement joins TRBV6-1 to TRBJ1-4; possibly TRBD1 for D (5 bases). This CDR3 has 14 amino acids. The V end was cut by 5 bases, the J end by 5 bases, with 12 bases between. From germline, CDR1 is MNHNS and CDR2 SASEGT. The CDR3 here is CASSLTVGNEKLFF. CDR3 bases: TGTGCCAGCAGTTTGACAGTGGGGAATGAAAAACTGTTTTTT.

The chain uses TRBV7-8 and TRBJ2-4, with D possibly matching TRBD2 (6 bases). Trimming took 5 bases from V and 3 from J, leaving 17 bases between them. The CDR3 is made up of 16 amino acids. Germline V gene sequence: CDR1 SGHVS, CDR2 FQNEAQ. In DNA form, the CDR3 reads TGTGCCAGCAGCCCCGAGTCTCGGGGGTTCAAAAACATTCAGTACTTC. Protein sequence: CASSPESRGFKNIQYF. The full variable domain, with the rest looked up from reference TRBV7-8 and TRBJ2-4, is GAGVSQSPRYKVAKRGQDVALRCDPISGHVSLFWYQQALGQGPEFLTYFQNEAQLDKSGLPSDRFFAERPEGSVSTLKIQRTQQEDSAVYLCASSPESRGFKNIQYFGAGTRLSVL.

V usage is TRBV6-5 and J usage is TRBJ1-1; D remains unclear. The ends were cut back, 5 bases at V and 1 base at J, with 11 bases in the middle. CDR1 and CDR2 (germline): MNHEY, SVGAGI. This CDR3 is 14 amino acids long. The CDR3 DNA sequence: TGTGCCAGCAGTCAATACGCAGGGAACACTGAAGCTTTCTTT. Protein: CASSQYAGNTEAFF.

This chain uses TRBV10-3 with TRBJ2-7; 7 bases line up with TRBD2. The CDR3 totals 12 residues. CDR1 ENHRY and CDR2 SYGVKD come from the germline V gene. J gave up 2 bases and V 8 bases, and 3 bases lay outside the gene matches. CDR3 region: CAIRGGPYEQYF. CDR3 DNA sequence: TGTGCCATCCGGGGAGGGCCCTACGAGCAGTACTTC.

By sample share, this clone is medium-sized. The chain uses TRBV5-8 and TRBJ1-2; D might be TRBD1 (5 bases). Trimming pared 4 bases from V and 3 bases from J, leaving 13 bases between. The CDR3 has 14 amino acids. Germline CDR1 and CDR2: SGHTS and YDEGEE. The CDR3 DNA reads TGTGCCAGCAGCCTTCGGGGGGTGGACTATGGCTACACCTTC. Its protein product is CASSLRGVDYGYTF.

The genes are TRBV28 and TRBJ2-3; 7 bases line up with TRBD1. The ends lost 8 bases at V and 1 base at J; junction bases unmatched: 9. CDR1 is MDHEN, CDR2 SYDVKM, per germline. CDR3 size: 15 residues. The DNA of the CDR3 is TGTGCCAGCCAACCGGACAGGAGCGGCACAGATACGCAGTATTTT. It yields the protein CASQPDRSGTDTQYF.